These 26 T cell receptor beta chains came from one sample sequenced in a study of read filtering for tumor transcriptome and immune sequencing. This library used roughly 400 ng RNA and molecular barcoded adaptors spanning alpha/delta and beta/gamma chains. TCRdb processed the reads anew with MiXCR; each CDR3 protein has one entry. This sample has approximately 50,000 distinct CDR3 sequences; 20% to 25% occur once, and the top ten carry roughly 15%. Sequenced material: a population of CD138-negative cells sorted from bone marrow. The receptors originated from a donor at least 40 years old with multiple myeloma.

The table lists this clonotype with a few counts. The V and J genes are TRBV12-3 or TRBV12-4 and TRBJ1-5, with 10 bases that match TRBD1. The CDR3 spans 15 residues. Germline trimming cut 5 bases from V and 2 bases from J; bases unmatched to any gene: 3. CDR3 bases: TGTGCCAGCAGTGGGGACAGGGGAGGCAATCAGCCCCAGCATTTT. Translating gives CASSGDRGGNQPQHF.

A remark on this clonotype: Germline and junction disagree at one end, which may indicate a read error. The rearrangement uses TRBV27 and TRBJ1-4, with 8 nucleotides matching TRBD1. The germline CDR1 and CDR2 sequences are MNHEY and SMNVEV (reference sequence). The CDR3 loop spans 20 amino acids. In DNA, the CDR3 is TGTGCCAGCAGTGGAAACAGGGGGTTTAGTGATGTCGGGCCTAATGAAAGACTGTTTTTT. Its protein product is CASSGNRGFSDVGPNERLFF.

This clonotype was seen a handful of times. Since a much larger clone is just one base distant, this may be a read error. The chain employs TRBV7-9 and TRBJ2-1; 10 bases map to TRBD1. CDR3 size: 20 residues. Germline lookup yields CDR1 SEHNR and CDR2 FQNEAQ (reference sequence). V lost 1 base, J lost 2 bases, and 14 bases stayed unmatched. In nucleotides, the CDR3 is TGTGCCAGCAGCTTAGTTCAGGGACAGGGGACGGAAAAAGCCTACAATGAGCAGTTCTTC. It is translated as CASSLVQGQGTEKAYNEQFF.

This rearrangement joins TRBV7-2 to TRBJ1-3; D unresolved. The V gene's germline CDR1 is SGHTA and CDR2 FQGNSA. V shed 5 bases and J shed 0 bases, with 11 bases lying between them. This CDR3 contains 15 residues. In DNA form, the CDR3 reads TGTGCCAGCAGCCTTGACGGATACTCTGGAAACACCATATATTTT. This gives the protein CASSLDGYSGNTIYF.

This clonotype was recorded many times. This chain connects TRBV20-1 to TRBJ1-4, with no clear D. The V and J ends lost 0 bases and 3 bases respectively, with 14 bases between them. This CDR3 has 16 residues. Germline values: CDR1 DFQATT, CDR2 SNEGSKA (reference sequence). CDR3 region: CSARDRSTPANEKLFF. CDR3 DNA: TGCAGTGCTAGAGATCGGTCGACGCCAGCTAATGAAAAACTGTTTTTT.

This clonotype was picked up many times. The chain links TRBV6-5 to TRBJ2-1; D perhaps matches TRBD2 (6 bases). CDR1 is MNHEY and CDR2 is SVGAGI in the germline V gene. The CDR3 length is 15 residues. Trimming left V 8 bases short and J 6 bases short, with 20 bases between. The CDR3 bases are TGTGCCAGCCGAAATCCGGAGACTAGAACCAATGAGCAGTTCTTC. Protein sequence: CASRNPETRTNEQFF.

This clonotype was detected many times. The rearrangement links TRBV18 to TRBJ1-1, with D possibly TRBD1 on 6 matching bases. Germline loops: CDR1 KGHSH, CDR2 LQKENI. The CDR3 loop spans 15 amino acids. With 6 bases removed from V and 4 bases from J, the gap between germline ends came to 18 bases. The CDR3 nucleotides read TGTGCCAGCTCTCATGTGGAGGGGGTACGCACTGAAGCTTTCTTT. This codes for CASSHVEGVRTEAFF.

This clonotype was observed at least ten times. J is TRBJ2-3 and V is TRBV20-1; 11 bases line up with TRBD2. The junction had 13 bases not matched to a gene; V was cut back by 1 base and J by 4 bases. Germline V gene sequence: CDR1 DFQATT, CDR2 SNEGSKA (reference sequence). The CDR3 has 18 amino acids. CDR3 DNA: TGCAGTGCTAGAGGGGGGGGGCTACTAGCGGGAGCCCCAGATACGCAGTATTTT. It specifies CSARGGGLLAGAPDTQYF.

This clonotype has ten or more counts. J is TRBJ2-3 and V is TRBV29-1; a possible D gene is TRBD1 (5 bases). Germline-derived CDR1 and CDR2 are SQVTM and ANQGSEA. Trimming took 7 bases from V and 5 from J, leaving 22 bases between them. The CDR3 totals 15 residues. As DNA, the CDR3 is TGCAGCGCGCGTAGGGGTCAGGGTTCGCAAGATACGCAGTATTTT. Protein product: CSARRGQGSQDTQYF.

This clonotype showed up many times. The chain is built from TRBV5-1 and TRBJ1-1, with TRBD1 matching over 7 bases. V trimming: 0 bases; J trimming: 2 bases; junction bases outside the gene matches: 4. The CDR3 spans 15 residues. Germline CDR1 is SGHRS and CDR2 is YFSETQ. CDR3 coding DNA: TGCGCCAGCAGCTTGGGACAGGGAGGCAACACTGAAGCTTTCTTT. Translating it yields CASSLGQGGNTEAFF.

With regard to this clonotype: Given a much more abundant clone one base away, this may be a read error. The conserved final phenylalanine or tryptophan is absent from the CDR3, which likely points to a read error. The V and J genes are TRBV5-1 and TRBJ2-5; 7 bases line up with TRBD2. The trim removed 1 base at V and 5 bases at J, leaving 5 bases unmatched. CDR3 length: 14 amino acids. Germline V lookup: CDR1 SGHRS, CDR2 YFSETQ. CDR3 protein: CASSLPGRAETQYS. For the CDR3, the DNA is TGCGCCAGCAGCTTGCCAGGGAGGGCCGAGACCCAGTACTCC.

This clonotype was counted ten times or more. The V gene is TRBV12-3 or TRBV12-4, the J gene TRBJ2-1; 8 bases are a match to TRBD2. The junction had 14 bases not matched to a gene; V was cut back by 5 bases and J by 8 bases. The CDR3 length is 16 residues. CDR3 amino acids: CASSPWGSGKGDEQFF. Here the CDR3 DNA reads TGTGCCAGCAGTCCCTGGGGTAGCGGGAAAGGGGATGAGCAGTTCTTC.

This clonotype has just a few counts. The rearrangement joins TRBV5-1 to TRBJ1-5; TRBD1 is a possible D gene (5 bases). Germline V gives CDR1 SGHRS, CDR2 YFSETQ. The CDR3 totals 14 residues. V was shortened by 4 bases and J by 0 bases, with 8 bases between the two germline ends. The CDR3 nucleotides are TGCGCCAGCAGCCCGACAGATAGCAATCAGCCCCAGCATTTT. This sequence encodes CASSPTDSNQPQHF.

Of note for this clonotype: A single base separates this from a much larger clone, so it may be a read error. The V call is TRBV12-3 or TRBV12-4, the J call TRBJ2-5, with D possibly being TRBD2 (5 bases). Trimming took off 3 bases at V and 1 base at J, with 12 bases between the two ends. The CDR3 is 15 residues long. The CDR3 here is CASSLSGWTQETQYF. In nucleotides, the CDR3 is TGTGCCAGCAGTTTGAGCGGCTGGACCCAAGAGACCCAGTACTTC.

This clonotype was detected ten times or more. The chain links TRBV18 to TRBJ2-1; TRBD2 agrees at 10 bases. V shed 1 base, J shed 6 bases, and the junction held 3 bases outside the gene matches. The germline V gene has CDR1 KGHSH and CDR2 LQKENI. The CDR3 extends over 15 amino acids. The CDR3 coding sequence is TGTGCCAGCTCACCACGAGCGGGAGGGGGCAATGAGCAGTTCTTC. Protein: CASSPRAGGGNEQFF. Based on the CDR3 plus reference TRBV18 and TRBJ2-1, the full variable domain is NAGVMQNPRHLVRRRGQEARLRCSPMKGHSHVYWYRQLPEEGLKFMVYLQKENIIDESGMPKERFSAEFPKEGPSILRIQQVVRGDSAAYFCASSPRAGGGNEQFFGPGTRLTVL.

The rearrangement joins TRBV19 to TRBJ2-1, with D hard to call. Trimming stripped 4 bases from V and 11 bases from J, with 9 bases between. The CDR3 has 11 residues. CDR1 and CDR2 (germline): LNHDA, SQIVND (reference sequence). Written as DNA, the CDR3 is TGTGCCAGTAGTAATTTCGACAAGCAGTTCTTC. It encodes CASSNFDKQFF.

This clonotype was seen a handful of times. The junction departs from germline at one end; a sequencing error may be responsible. J is TRBJ2-5 and V is TRBV24-1; 9 bases are a match to TRBD1. Germline CDR1 is KGHDR and CDR2 is SFDVKD. The CDR3 has 15 amino acids. The CDR3 DNA follows: TGTGCCACCAGTGATTTGACAGGGGGCCCAGAGATCCAGTACTTC. Its translation: CATSDLTGGPEIQYF.

About this clonotype: Since a much larger clone is just one base distant, this may be a read error. The gene calls are TRBV6-2 or TRBV6-3 and TRBJ1-1; D gene ambiguous. Germline CDR1 is MNHEY and CDR2 is SVGEGT. The CDR3 runs 12 residues. The CDR3 loop is CASSHSGTEAFF. As DNA, the CDR3 is TGTGCCAGCAGTCACTCTGGGACTGAAGCTTTCTTT.

On this clonotype itself: A much larger clonotype is one base distant, so this may be a read error. The chain couples TRBV28 to TRBJ2-7; maybe TRBD2 (5 bases). Germline CDR1 reads MDHEN; CDR2 reads SYDVKM. Trimming shortened V by 8 bases and J by 2 bases, and 13 bases separated the two germline ends. CDR3 length: 13 amino acids. CDR3 nucleotides: TGTGCCAGCGGGTTACCCGGGACCTACGAGCAGTACTTC. Protein sequence: CASGLPGTYEQYF.

This clonotype was picked up a small number of times. The rearrangement joins TRBV7-8 to TRBJ2-2; no clear D. CDR1 and CDR2 from the germline V gene are SGHVS and FQNEAQ. The CDR3 has 13 residues. V was cut by 5 bases and J by 3 bases, with 7 bases left in between. The chain's CDR3 is CASSGWDTGELFF. CDR3 nucleotide sequence: TGTGCCAGCAGCGGGTGGGACACCGGGGAGCTGTTTTTT. The variable domain in full, with the rest retrieved from reference TRBV7-8 and TRBJ2-2, is GAGVSQSPRYKVAKRGQDVALRCDPISGHVSLFWYQQALGQGPEFLTYFQNEAQLDKSGLPSDRFFAERPEGSVSTLKIQRTQQEDSAVYLCASSGWDTGELFFGEGSRLTVL.

As concerns this clonotype: A much larger clone sits a single nucleotide away, making a read error possible. This chain connects TRBV12-3 or TRBV12-4 to TRBJ2-2; 8 nucleotides align to TRBD2. V dropped 3 bases and J dropped 3; count of bases not matched to a gene: 6. This CDR3 region has 16 residues. For the CDR3, the DNA is TGTGCCAGCAGTTTTGGGACGGGAGGGGACACCGGGGAGCTGTTTTTT. It yields the protein CASSFGTGGDTGELFF.

This clonotype was counted many times. V is TRBV28 and J is TRBJ2-3, with a tentative D call TRBD1 (6 bases). Trimming shortened V by 5 bases and J by 5 bases, and 8 bases separated the two germline ends. Germline CDR1 and CDR2: MDHEN and SYDVKM. This CDR3 comprises 12 residues. CDR3 nucleotide sequence: TGTGCCAGCAGTCAGGGGAAAGATACGCAGTATTTT. Its translation: CASSQGKDTQYF.

This clonotype was observed at least ten times. The chain is built from TRBV7-8 and TRBJ2-1, with 10 nucleotides matching TRBD1. The CDR3 extends over 14 amino acids. Germline CDR1 reads SGHVS; CDR2 reads FQNEAQ. V trimming: 5 bases; J trimming: 6 bases; junction bases outside the gene matches: 4. The CDR3 is CASSPRDRGNEQFF. The CDR3 bases are TGTGCCAGCAGCCCCCGGGACAGGGGCAATGAGCAGTTCTTC.

This clonotype was counted ten times or more. The chain carries TRBV28 and TRBJ2-5; 10 bases are a match to TRBD1. The ends lost 3 bases at V and 4 bases at J; junction bases unmatched: 2. The CDR3 extends over 14 amino acids. CDR1 and CDR2 (germline): MDHEN, SYDVKM. CDR3 in amino acids: CASSFGQGVETQYF. The CDR3 nucleotides are TGTGCCAGCAGTTTCGGACAGGGGGTAGAGACCCAGTACTTC. The variable domain in full, with the rest retrieved from reference TRBV28 and TRBJ2-5, is DVKVTQSSRYLVKRTGEKVFLECVQDMDHENMFWYRQDPGLGLRLIYFSYDVKMKEKGDIPEGYSVSREKKERFSLILESASTNQTSMYLCASSFGQGVETQYFGPGTRLLVL.

This clonotype occurred once. A much larger clone lies a single base off, so this may be a read error. The chain employs TRBV27 and TRBJ2-3; possibly TRBD1 for D (5 bases). The CDR3 has 14 residues. Germline V gene lookup returns CDR1 MNHEY and CDR2 SMNVEV (reference sequence). Here the CDR3 DNA reads TGTGCCAGCACTTTAGGCAGGGGCACAGATACGCAGTATTTT. Translated: CASTLGRGTDTQYF.

The rearrangement joins TRBV29-1 to TRBJ1-3; no firm D call. Deletions cut 6 bases from V and 3 bases from J, with 6 bases between. CDR3 length: 11 amino acids. The germline CDR1 and CDR2 sequences are SQVTM and ANQGSEA. In nucleotides, the CDR3 is TGCAGCGTCTTCGGTGGAAACACCATATATTTT. Protein: CSVFGGNTIYF. The whole variable domain, remainder taken from reference TRBV29-1 and TRBJ1-3, is SAVISQKPSRDICQRGTSLTIQCQVDSQVTMMFWYRQQPGQSLTLIATANQGSEATYESGFVIDKFPISRPNLTFSTLTVSNMSPEDSSIYLCSVFGGNTIYFGEGSWLTVV.